This T cell receptor (beta chain) comes out of a study of beta chain features in type 1 diabetes listed by TCRdb under 2018. For context, the study as a whole: Mean age, gender distribution, total cell number and subset yield were not different between patients and healthy donors. A total of under 140,000,000 sorted cells were examined across all samples, and the number of cells per subset was strongly correlated with RNA yield. The study compared the TCRB repertoires of sorted circulating CD4+ T cell subsets in recently diagnosed type 1 diabetes patients with those in matched healthy donors. Whereas all 28 donors provided naive and central memory subsets, regulatory and stem cell-like memory subsets were isolated from just 8 patients and about 8 healthy donors. Beyond this particular receptor, the publication reports: Because cDNA was sequenced instead of genomic DNA, highly expressing activated cells could be over-represented, though the groups showed no difference in activation or CD3 levels. Because small numbers of individuals were included in the HLA sub-analyses, any influence of HLA type on TCRB rearrangement was left unresolved. PCR may preferentially amplify shorter templates, but because patient and control samples were amplified and corrected together, any resulting skew would affect both groups equally. Patients with type 1 diabetes made fewer insertions and deleted more nucleotides at VDJ recombination sites, implying thymic rearrangement abnormalities. Naive, central memory and regulatory TCRB repertoires appeared more similar among patients than among healthy donors. In all four CD4+ subsets, TCRB CDR3 length was moderately but significantly shorter in type 1 diabetes patients.

A single peripheral blood draw of around 0.11 L on average was collected from each donor into heparinised tubes. Using a panel that included CD45RO, CCR7, CD25, CD127, CD95 and CD27, naive, central memory, regulatory and stem cell-like memory CD4+ T cells were sorted on a BD FACSAria II. Every sorted population had a purity above 98%. PBMCs were isolated immediately by Lymphoprep density gradient centrifugation and stained directly without culture. So that batch effects would be minimized, each experiment stained and sorted samples in pairs, pairing one healthy donor with one patient. CDR1 and CDR2, looked up from the germline V gene, are SGHTA and FQGNSA. The CDR3 has 14 amino acids, counting the end cysteine and phenylalanine. Only the CDR3 region is kept as DNA, spanning 42 bases read in frame from base 1. From V the trimming removes 4 bases and from J it removes 6 bases, while the gene matches leave 5 bases of the junction unaccounted for.

The High Capacity cDNA Reverse Transcription Kit was used to reverse transcribe all of the isolated RNA, meaning that expressed TCRB transcripts were what got sequenced. Deep immunoSEQ sequencing was applied to naive, central memory and regulatory T cell samples, giving an average of about 3.8 million total reads per sample. Sorted cells were lysed in RLT buffer and RNA was extracted with DNase-treated RNeasy Micro or Mini kits, depending on cell number. To prevent cross-contamination, every cell subset was processed on its own, while patient and healthy donor samples were processed together. Using the immunoSEQ multiplex PCR, TCRB sequences were amplified from cDNA into 87-bp fragments spanning the CDR3 region. Sequencing of the amplicons was done on the Illumina HiSeq platform. Per the authors' processing: PCR bias was computationally corrected using synthetic template baselines, reads within Hamming distance 2 were collapsed, and singletons that could not be merged were discarded. Reads were aligned against IMGT so that V, D and J genes, CDR3 length and insertions or deletions at six rearrangement sites could be assigned. Within each subset, clonotype counts were normalized to sorted cell number, and only after that were true diversity and Gini coefficients computed with the tcR R package. The overlap coefficient, calculated on TCRB nucleotide sequences, was used to measure repertoire sharing. TCRdb limited this immuneACCESS table to in-frame rearrangements with V and J called. A share of clones is missing; checked studies link under half to unresolved V genes, and the rest is unexplained. That table furnishes V, J and clone size, whereas the DNA furnished D and trimming. The sample table holds roughly 300,000 clones, of which 7.5% to 9% were seen once. 0.44% of the sample goes to the ten largest clones.

A note on this clone: The antigen this receptor binds is unknown. The input lacks base qualities; no much larger clone sits a single base away.

The sequencing sample was made of central memory CD4+ T cells from blood. The sequence is built from TRBV7-2 and TRBJ1-2, with 10 bases aligning to TRBD1. This TCR came from a woman younger than 30 in good health. The sequence in DNA is TGTGCCAGCAGCTCGGGACAGGGGAAAAATGGCTACACCTTC. Its product reads: CASSSGQGKNGYTF.